This entry is about one T cell receptor beta chain. Antigen unknown. The CDR3 sequence is 16 residues long. The germline V gene encodes CDR1 SGHDN and CDR2 FVKESK. V was pared by 4 bases and J by 4 bases, with 17 bases between. In TCRdb, the reads were re-called with MiXCR into one record per CDR3 protein. Among about 890,000 distinct CDR3 sequences listed, about a third were seen once. The sample is drawn from a study of T cell repertoires in cytomegalovirus infection. Study background: Both a matching HLA type and CMV infection were indicated by public TCR beta signatures.

Study results and caveats: Summed public TCR beta family frequency identified CMV carriers bearing the relevant HLA.

The sequencing here drew on cultured CD8+ T cells from PBMCs, taken from culture after CMV antigen stimulation. This TCR derives from a human donor in good health (CMV status not recorded). Some clones in this sample may be carry-over from other donors' samples. The genes are TRBV14 and TRBJ2-1; D might be TRBD1 (5 bases). CDR3 sequence reads: CASSRTGDSLYNEQFF. DNA for the CDR3: TGTGCCAGCAGCCGCACCGGAGACAGCCTTTACAATGAGCAGTTCTTC.